This TCR beta chain came from a study of beta chain features in type 1 diabetes. Background on the study: Patients and healthy donors were similar in age, gender and cell yields. Across every sample, 85 million to 120 million sorted cells were examined in total. Study conclusions and caveats: Researchers reported that naive, central memory and Treg TCRB repertoires appeared more similar in patients than in healthy donors. Shorter TCRB CDR3s, moderately but significantly so, marked every one of the four CD4+ subsets in Type 1 diabetes patients.

There was one heparinised blood draw per donor, averaging roughly 100 mL. Sequencing targeted expressed TCRB transcripts, as all isolated RNA had been reverse transcribed. Measured with immunoSEQ multiplex PCR; TCRdb has only the in-frame clones, and not every one. The data show fewer than 450,000 clones, with 13% seen just once and roughly 0.015% held by the top ten. This clone showed up just a few times. Its antigen is undetermined. The CDR3 loop spans 15 amino acids. The germline gives CDR1 SGHRS, CDR2 YFSETQ. The trim removed 5 bases at V and 6 bases at J, leaving 7 bases unmatched. The clonotype was recovered from a woman aged 18-29 years with type 1 diabetes. The rearrangement joins TRBV5-1 to TRBJ2-1; 11 bases line up with TRBD2. Sequenced material: naive CD4+ T cells from blood. CDR3 coding DNA: TGCGCCAGCAGACTAGCGGGAGAAACTGGCAATGAGCAGTTCTTC. This translates into CASRLAGETGNEQFF.